A selection of T cell receptor beta chains follows, all from one sample in a study of OX40 agonist ivuxolimab in advanced cancers. Profiling relied on immunoSEQ multiplex PCR, and the TCRdb table lists in-frame clones only, not all of them. This sample has approximately 100,000 clones, with 90% found just once. This specimen was CD4+ or CD8+ T cells sorted from blood, taken in a trial of the OX40 agonist ivuxolimab. The source of these receptors is an adult with an advanced solid tumor such as melanoma, head and neck, liver or kidney cancer. The CDR3 runs from the conserved cysteine through the conserved F or W. A D gene is named only where the DNA matches it firmly. Clone size is shown for a subset of rows, as once, few, many or a class of expanded clone.

>TRBJ2-3|TRBV4-3|-|-
CASSQDRPGAQYF
TGCGCCAGCAGCCAAGATAGACCCGGGGCGCAGTATTTT
>TRBJ1-6|TRBV6-5|TRBD1|once
CASRGTDRANSPLHF
TGTGCCAGCAGGGGTACGGACAGGGCAAATTCACCCCTCCACTTT
>TRBJ2-2|TRBV9|-|-
CASSGRAVTGELFF
TGTGCCAGCAGCGGGAGGGCAGTGACCGGGGAGCTGTTTTTT
>TRBJ1-1|TRBV7-3|-|-
CASSSPGGTEAFF
TGTGCCAGCAGCTCCCCCGGGGGAACTGAAGCTTTCTTT
>TRBJ1-2|TRBV5-4|-|-
CASSGGTGVNYGYTF
TGTGCCAGCAGCGGAGGGACGGGGGTTAACTATGGCTACACCTTC
>TRBJ2-5|TRBV28|-|-
CASEQGGVGQETQYF
TGTGCCAGCGAGCAAGGGGGAGTGGGGCAAGAGACCCAGTACTTC
>TRBJ2-1|TRBV7-9|TRBD1|-
CASSLTGQGYYEQFF
TGTGCCAGCAGCTTAACCGGACAGGGGTACTATGAGCAGTTCTTC
>TRBJ1-5|TRBV28|-|-
CASSFSSRGHQPQHF
TGTGCCAGCAGTTTTTCCTCAAGGGGACATCAGCCCCAGCATTTT
>TRBJ1-1|TRBV16|-|-
CASSQVNLNTEAFF
TGTGCCAGCAGCCAAGTTAACCTGAACACTGAAGCTTTCTTT
>TRBJ1-5|TRBV30|-|few
CAGSVGSNQPQHF
TGTGCCGGATCAGTGGGTAGCAATCAGCCCCAGCATTTT
>TRBJ1-2|TRBV29-1|TRBD1|once
CSVEGTGTGSYGYTF
TGCAGCGTTGAGGGCACCGGGACAGGGTCCTATGGCTACACCTTC
>TRBJ1-2|TRBV5-4|TRBD1|-
CASSLADRGADGYTF
TGTGCCAGCAGCTTGGCCGACAGGGGGGCCGACGGCTACACCTTC
>TRBJ1-1|TRBV28|TRBD1|-
CASSSYQGVGPTEAFF
TGTGCCAGCAGTTCGTATCAGGGGGTAGGTCCTACTGAAGCTTTCTTT
>TRBJ2-6|TRBV30|TRBD2|-
CAWGGPGLAISVLTF
TGTGCCTGGGGGGGACCGGGACTAGCGATAAGCGTCCTGACTTTC
>TRBJ2-5|TRBV18|-|-
CASSRDGQETQYF
TGTGCCAGCTCACGGGACGGCCAAGAGACCCAGTACTTC
>TRBJ2-7|TRBV21-1|-|-
CASSKVHPSFYEQYF
TGTGCCAGCAGCAAAGTACACCCATCTTTTTACGAGCAGTACTTC
>TRBJ1-1|TRBV5-8|TRBD1|-
CASSRGTANTEAFF
TGTGCCAGCAGCCGCGGGACAGCTAACACTGAAGCTTTCTTT
>TRBJ1-2|TRBV14|TRBD1|few
CASETGTGNYGYTF
TGTGCCAGCGAAACCGGGACAGGAAACTATGGCTACACCTTC
>TRBJ1-2|TRBV2|TRBD1|-
CASSGRTGNYGYTF
TGTGCCAGCAGTGGGAGGACAGGGAACTATGGCTACACCTTC
>TRBJ1-2|TRBV7-2|TRBD1|-
CASSLGPGQDSNYGYTF
TGTGCCAGCAGCTTAGGCCCGGGACAGGACTCTAACTATGGCTACACCTTC
>TRBJ2-1|TRBV6-5|-|-
CASSYREINNEQFF
TGTGCCAGCAGTTACAGGGAAATAAACAATGAGCAGTTCTTC
>TRBJ1-1|TRBV5-1|TRBD1|-
CASSLAGTGVPGAEAFF
TGCGCCAGCAGCTTGGCCGGGACAGGGGTCCCCGGGGCTGAAGCTTTCTTT
>TRBJ2-5|TRBV30|-|-
CAWSVLWRETQYF
TGTGCCTGGAGTGTACTTTGGAGAGAGACCCAGTACTTC
>TRBJ2-3|TRBV25-1|-|once
CASTEGMESTDTQYF
TGTGCCAGCACTGAGGGGATGGAGAGCACAGATACGCAGTATTTT
>TRBJ1-1|TRBV7-2|-|-
CASSPRRGSEAFF
TGTGCCAGCAGCCCTCGAAGGGGCTCTGAAGCTTTCTTT
>TRBJ1-4|TRBV19|-|-
CASSILHSSGVNEKLFF
TGTGCCAGTAGTATTTTACATTCCTCGGGGGTTAATGAAAAACTGTTTTTT
>TRBJ1-2|TRBV30|-|-
CAWSVLESYTF
TGTGCCTGGAGTGTACTGGAGAGCTACACCTTC
>TRBJ2-3|TRBV7-2|TRBD2|-
CASSLGGTSGAPSTDTQYF
TGTGCCAGCAGCTTAGGAGGGACTAGCGGCGCTCCTAGCACAGATACGCAGTATTTT
>TRBJ1-5|TRBV7-8|TRBD1|-
CASSSSLGTGNQPQHF
TGTGCCAGCAGCTCTAGTTTAGGGACAGGCAATCAGCCCCAGCATTTT
>TRBJ1-2|TRBV6-5|-|-
CATPVGYTF
TGTGCCACCCCCGTAGGCTACACCTTC
>TRBJ1-1|TRBV7-3|-|once
CASSLYSGNTEAFF
TGTGCCAGCAGCTTATATTCGGGGAACACTGAAGCTTTCTTT
>TRBJ2-1|TRBV12-5|TRBD2|-
CASGLIGLAGGSSYNEQFF
TGTGCTAGTGGTTTGATTGGACTAGCGGGAGGGAGCTCCTACAATGAGCAGTTCTTC
>TRBJ2-5|TRBV30|-|-
CAWGAREETQYF
TGTGCCTGGGGGGCCCGGGAGGAGACCCAGTACTTC